A single sample is the source of the 9 T cell receptor beta chains below, sequenced in a study of shared clonotypes between healthy human individuals. Repertoires were generated with immunoSEQ multiplex PCR, while TCRdb's copy carries only in-frame clones and drops some. The sample records hundreds of thousands of clones, around 72% being singletons. The specimen was memory CD4+ T cells sorted from blood. Subset given: CD45RA-negative fraction. Receptor source: a woman in her 30s in good health.

The chain recombines TRBV6-5 with TRBJ1-2, with D possibly matching TRBD1 (6 bases). V dropped 0 bases and J dropped 5 bases, with 13 bases sitting between them. This CDR3 has 15 amino acids. Germline CDR1 is MNHEY and CDR2 is SVGAGI. The CDR3 is CASSYSTRGGYGYTF. In nucleotides, the CDR3 is TGTGCCAGCAGTTACTCGACCAGGGGAGGTTATGGCTACACCTTC.

V usage is TRBV6-5 and J usage is TRBJ2-7; D is possibly TRBD1 or TRBD2 (6 bases each). Deletions cut 10 bases from V and 3 bases from J, with 16 bases between. Germline CDR1 and CDR2: MNHEY and SVGAGI. The CDR3 is 13 amino acids. DNA of the CDR3: TGTGCCATCGGCGGGACACCTGTCTACGAGCAGTACTTC. Translated: CAIGGTPVYEQYF.

The CDR3 coding sequence is TGTGCCAGCAGCCCTAGGGGGGGAACGGACACTGAAGCTTTCTTT. Translating gives CASSPRGGTDTEAFF. This rearrangement joins TRBV9 to TRBJ1-1; possibly TRBD1 for D (6 bases). CDR3 length: 15 residues. Trimming pared 4 bases from V and 3 bases from J, leaving 16 bases between. From germline, CDR1 is SGDLS and CDR2 YYNGEE.

The chain combines TRBV23-1 with TRBJ1-2; 8 positions agree with TRBD1. TRBV23-1 is identified as an open reading frame with a role that is uncertain. The J segment lost 9 bases and the V segment lost 1 base, leaving 10 bases of the junction unmatched. The CDR3 has 15 amino acids. This CDR3 reads CASSQFGTGFVCYTF. CDR3 DNA sequence: TGCGCCAGCAGTCAATTCGGGACAGGTTTTGTTTGCTACACCTTC.

The chain uses TRBV7-9 and TRBJ2-3; D is unresolved. The CDR3 is 14 amino acids. In germline, CDR1 is SEHNR, CDR2 FQNEAQ (reference sequence). Trimming left V 5 bases short and J 0 bases short, with 9 bases between. The CDR3 reads CASSLVKSTDTQYF. The CDR3 nucleotides read TGTGCCAGCAGCCTCGTCAAGAGCACAGATACGCAGTATTTT.

The chain couples TRBV28 to TRBJ1-3; TRBD1 matches at 8 bases. V gave up 6 bases and J gave up 0 bases; unmatched junction bases: 4. The CDR3 sequence is 15 residues long. Germline CDR1 reads MDHEN; CDR2 reads SYDVKM. CDR3 protein: CASRDRGFSGNTIYF. CDR3 DNA sequence: TGTGCCAGCAGAGACAGGGGCTTCTCTGGAAACACCATATATTTT.

This clone was picked up one time. The chain uses TRBV5-1 and TRBJ1-1, with D possibly being TRBD1 (6 bases). The CDR3 has 15 residues. Germline V gene data show CDR1 as SGHRS and CDR2 as YFSETQ. Deletions cut 4 bases from V and 5 bases from J, with 18 bases between. CDR3 sequence (DNA): TGCGCCAGCAGCGAAGGGGTAGGGGGAAGTACTGAAGCTTTCTTT. Translated, it gives CASSEGVGGSTEAFF.

V gene TRBV11-3 combines with J gene TRBJ2-3; TRBD2 matches 8 bases. The V segment lost 5 bases and the J segment 5 bases; nucleotides outside the gene matches: 9. The germline V gene has CDR1 SGHNT and CDR2 YENEEA. CDR3 size: 15 residues. CDR3 sequence reads: CASSKRAGVEDTQYF. The DNA of the CDR3 is TGTGCCAGCAGCAAGAGAGCGGGAGTAGAAGATACGCAGTATTTT.

This clone was observed a handful of times. The chain combines TRBV6-1 with TRBJ2-5; tentative D call: TRBD2 (6 bases). The CDR3 sequence is 16 residues long. Trimming removed 1 base from V and 0 bases from J, with 12 bases in between. The germline V gene encodes CDR1 MNHNS and CDR2 SASEGT. The CDR3 here is CASSEGVAVYQETQYF. The CDR3 bases are TGTGCCAGCAGTGAAGGGGTAGCGGTGTACCAAGAGACCCAGTACTTC.